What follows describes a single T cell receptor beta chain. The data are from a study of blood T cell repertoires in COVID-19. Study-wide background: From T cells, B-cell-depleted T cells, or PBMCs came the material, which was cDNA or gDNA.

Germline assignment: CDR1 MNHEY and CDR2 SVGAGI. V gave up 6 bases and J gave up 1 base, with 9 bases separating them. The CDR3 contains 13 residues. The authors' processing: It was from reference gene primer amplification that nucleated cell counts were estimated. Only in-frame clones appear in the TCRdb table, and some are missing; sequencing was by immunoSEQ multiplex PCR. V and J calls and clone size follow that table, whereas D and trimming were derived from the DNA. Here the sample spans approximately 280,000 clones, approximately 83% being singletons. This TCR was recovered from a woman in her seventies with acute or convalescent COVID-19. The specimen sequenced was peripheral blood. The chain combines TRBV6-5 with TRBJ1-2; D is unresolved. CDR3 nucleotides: TGTGCCAGCAGCTTTAGCCTTAACTATGGCTACACCTTC. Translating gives CASSFSLNYGYTF.